Listed here are 10 T cell receptor beta chains from one sample, sequenced in a study of blood T cell repertoires in COVID-19. Only in-frame clones appear in the TCRdb table, and some are missing; sequencing was by immunoSEQ multiplex PCR. The profile covers 60,000 or so clones, with approximately 86% appearing a single time and about 4.4% taken by the ten largest. The sample consisted of peripheral blood. The source of these receptors is a man aged 55 to 70 with acute or convalescent COVID-19.

The chain couples TRBV27 to TRBJ2-3; 7 nucleotides line up with TRBD1. The V and J ends lost 5 bases and 9 bases, in that order; junction bases with no gene match: 11. Germline CDR1 reads MNHEY; CDR2 reads SMNVEV (reference sequence). The CDR3 sequence is 14 residues long. The CDR3 region has the DNA TGTGCCAGCAGTCCGACTCGGGACAGTCAAACGCAGTATTTT. Translated: CASSPTRDSQTQYF.

The chain combines TRBV6-1 with TRBJ2-3; D remains ambiguous. Germline lookup yields CDR1 MNHNS and CDR2 SASEGT. This CDR3 has 15 residues. The V gene lost 2 bases and the J gene lost 4 bases, with 13 bases spanning the gap. In DNA form, the CDR3 reads TGTGCCAGCAGTGAATCTATTAGAAAAGCAGATACGCAGTATTTT. It encodes CASSESIRKADTQYF.

The chain links TRBV28 to TRBJ1-1; TRBD1 matches at 7 bases. The junction had 6 bases not matched to a gene; V was cut back by 4 bases and J by 1 base. Germline CDR1 is MDHEN and CDR2 is SYDVKM. This CDR3 region has 15 residues. For the CDR3, the DNA is TGTGCCAGCAGTTCTCCGGGACAGAGGAACACTGAAGCTTTCTTT. Translated, it gives CASSSPGQRNTEAFF.

Points on this clone: Distinct nucleotide sequences in the sample also encode this CDR3. The rearrangement joins TRBV28 to TRBJ2-7; D may be TRBD2 (6 bases). Germline lookup yields CDR1 MDHEN and CDR2 SYDVKM. Deletions cut 4 bases from V and 3 bases from J, with 7 bases between. This CDR3 region has 12 residues. The CDR3 reads CASSSGLYEQYF. The CDR3 bases are TGTGCCAGCAGTTCGGGACTCTACGAGCAGTACTTC. The whole variable domain, filled in from reference TRBV28 and TRBJ2-7, reads DVKVTQSSRYLVKRTGEKVFLECVQDMDHENMFWYRQDPGLGLRLIYFSYDVKMKEKGDIPEGYSVSREKKERFSLILESASTNQTSMYLCASSSGLYEQYFGPGTRLTVT.

The chain combines TRBV5-1 with TRBJ1-2, with unresolved D. Trimming removed 0 bases at V and 1 base at J, with 7 bases between. Germline V lookup: CDR1 SGHRS, CDR2 YFSETQ. The CDR3 is made up of 14 amino acids. The CDR3 is CASSLGHLNYGYTF. CDR3 coding DNA: TGCGCCAGCAGCTTGGGGCACCTTAACTATGGCTACACCTTC.

DNA for the CDR3: TGTGCCAGCAGCTCGCACGGGAGTGGGTATTCCGAGCAGTACTTC. Protein sequence: CASSSHGSGYSEQYF. V is TRBV5-4 and J is TRBJ2-7; a possible D gene is TRBD2 (6 bases). V was clipped by 3 bases and J by 6 bases, with 19 bases between them. The germline CDR1 and CDR2 sequences are SGHNT and YYREEE (reference sequence). The CDR3 has 15 residues.

The chain combines TRBV19 with TRBJ2-7; D is undetermined. The CDR3 totals 13 residues. Germline V gives CDR1 LNHDA, CDR2 SQIVND (reference sequence). Trimming removed 3 bases from V and 3 bases from J, with 9 bases in between. The CDR3 spells CASSMSLYYEQYF. The CDR3 coding sequence is TGTGCCAGTAGTATGAGTCTGTACTACGAGCAGTACTTC.

This sequence joins TRBV2 and TRBJ2-3; D not certain. Looked up from germline, CDR1 is SNHLY and CDR2 is FYNNEI. The CDR3 is 15 amino acids. The V end lost 5 bases, the J end lost 1 base, and 13 bases lay between the germline ends. CDR3 sequence: CASSSRRPGTDTQYF. For the CDR3, the DNA is TGTGCCAGCAGTTCGCGGCGCCCCGGCACAGATACGCAGTATTTT.

This chain connects TRBV2 to TRBJ2-3; TRBD1 aligns across 11 bases. From germline, CDR1 is SNHLY and CDR2 FYNNEI. The V gene end was trimmed by 5 bases and the J gene end by 5 bases; junction bases not matched to a gene: 6. The CDR3 consists of 15 residues. Written as DNA, the CDR3 is TGTGCCAGCAGTTCTAGGACAGGGGGCGTAGATACGCAGTATTTT. This gives the protein CASSSRTGGVDTQYF.

This clone appeared a few times. V is TRBV6-2 or TRBV6-3 and J is TRBJ2-6, with a tentative D call TRBD1 (5 bases). Germline assignment: CDR1 MNHEY and CDR2 SVGEGT. With 2 bases removed from V and 2 bases from J, the gap between germline ends came to 7 bases. The CDR3 sequence is 15 residues long. CDR3 nucleotide sequence: TGTGCCAGCAGTTACAGGGGCGCTGGGGCCAACGTCCTGACTTTC. It yields the protein CASSYRGAGANVLTF.